A selection of T cell receptor beta chains follows, all from one sample in a study of graft-versus-host responses after intestinal transplantation. These receptors are not linked to any known antigen. The repertoire was sequenced with immunoSEQ multiplex PCR; TCRdb's copy has only in-frame clones and lacks some. The sample includes under 100,000 clones, 92% of them seen just once. The input for sequencing was unstimulated CD8+ T cells sorted from spleen or lymph node cells, taken before transplant. The receptor source for this set is a human donor who was the organ donor for an intestinal transplant. The CDR3 runs from the conserved cysteine through the conserved F or W. Fields, in order: clone size, D gene, V gene, J gene, CDR3 protein, CDR3 DNA. A D gene is named only where the DNA matches it firmly. Clone size is not always given. Where it is, it says once, few, many or a class for expanded clones.

-	-	TRBV7-8	TRBJ2-7	CASSFLSDEQYF	TGTGCCAGCAGCTTCTTGAGCGACGAGCAGTACTTC
-	TRBD1	TRBV5-4	TRBJ2-7	CASSVGQGVNEQYF	TGTGCCAGCAGCGTGGGACAGGGGGTCAACGAGCAGTACTTC
-	TRBD1	TRBV4-1	TRBJ1-2	CASSQGDRDIYGYTF	TGCGCCAGCAGCCAAGGGGACAGGGATATCTATGGCTACACCTTC
once	-	TRBV30	TRBJ2-1	CAWTEGYEQFF	TGTGCCTGGACCGAGGGATATGAGCAGTTCTTC
-	-	TRBV9	TRBJ1-3	CASSPRFWGGNTIYF	TGTGCCAGCAGCCCTCGTTTTTGGGGCGGAAACACCATATATTTT
-	TRBD2	TRBV6-1	TRBJ2-5	CASSDPSGGAKETQYF	TGTGCCAGCAGTGACCCCAGCGGGGGGGCCAAAGAGACCCAGTACTTC
-	-	TRBV5-5	TRBJ1-1	CASSPNAGEAFF	TGTGCCAGCAGCCCGAACGCGGGTGAAGCTTTCTTT
-	-	TRBV27	TRBJ1-2	CASSSAGAGGGYTF	TGTGCCAGCAGTTCAGCGGGTGCGGGGGGTGGCTACACCTTC
once	-	TRBV4-3	TRBJ2-1	CASSQVPRPSSYNEQFF	TGCGCCAGCAGCCAAGTTCCTCGCCCGAGCTCCTACAATGAGCAGTTCTTC
-	-	TRBV9	TRBJ2-3	CASSVAGGPPDTQYF	TGTGCCAGCAGCGTAGCCGGGGGGCCTCCAGATACGCAGTATTTT
-	-	TRBV4-1	TRBJ1-1	CASSPGGSTGNTEAFF	TGCGCCAGCAGCCCCGGAGGGTCCACGGGGAACACTGAAGCTTTCTTT
-	-	TRBV21-1	TRBJ1-5	CACGFRDSGEPQHF	TGTGCCTGCGGATTCCGGGACAGTGGCGAGCCCCAGCATTTT
-	-	TRBV5-4	TRBJ2-1	CASSLAGTPQWEQFF	TGTGCCAGCAGCTTAGCCGGGACACCCCAATGGGAGCAGTTCTTC
-	-	TRBV4-1	TRBJ1-1	CASSPAQGMTEAFF	TGCGCCAGCAGCCCGGCCCAGGGGATGACTGAAGCTTTCTTT
-	-	TRBV4-1	TRBJ1-5	CASSLTDRPDQPQHF	TGCGCCAGCAGCCTAACCGACAGACCGGATCAGCCCCAGCATTTT
-	TRBD2	TRBV9	TRBJ2-2	CASSVEERGSGVTGELFF	TGTGCCAGCAGCGTAGAAGAGAGGGGTAGCGGGGTCACCGGGGAGCTGTTTTTT
-	-	TRBV7-2	TRBJ2-7	CASSLVVSSYEQYF	TGTGCCAGCAGCTTAGTAGTATCCTCCTACGAGCAGTACTTC
-	TRBD1	TRBV28	TRBJ1-4	CASSLSVQGFREKLFF	TGTGCCAGCAGTTTATCCGTACAGGGGTTCCGGGAAAAACTGTTTTTT
-	-	TRBV5-1	TRBJ2-3	CASSRQGLTDTQYF	TGCGCCAGCAGCAGGCAGGGGCTCACAGATACGCAGTATTTT
-	TRBD1	TRBV27	TRBJ1-6	CASSKQGTPLHF	TGTGCCAGCAGTAAACAGGGGACACCCCTCCACTTT